These 15 T cell receptor beta chains originate from one sample sequenced in a study of T cells in localized non-small cell lung cancer. Sequenced by immunoSEQ multiplex PCR; TCRdb stores in-frame clones only, minus some. In the table there are some 140,000 clones, approximately 88% of which are singletons. The sample here was peripheral blood, taken before any cancer treatment. These receptors came from an older female donor with stage I lung adenocarcinoma.

This rearrangement joins TRBV10-3 to TRBJ2-7; 8 bases match TRBD1. The CDR3 is made up of 15 amino acids. Unmatched junction bases numbered 13, after V lost 6 bases and J lost 6 bases. Germline CDR1 ENHRY, CDR2 SYGVKD. CDR3 loop: CAISLSGTGLGEQYF. In DNA form, the CDR3 reads TGTGCCATCAGCCTATCCGGGACAGGTCTGGGCGAGCAGTACTTC.

J is TRBJ1-1 and V is TRBV5-5; D is unresolved. Trimming shortened V by 1 base and J by 6 bases, and 7 bases separated the two germline ends. The CDR3 has 12 amino acids. Looked up from germline, CDR1 is SGHKS and CDR2 is YYEKEE (reference sequence). CDR3 protein: CASSLLGSEAFF. In nucleotides, the CDR3 is TGTGCCAGCAGCTTGCTGGGGTCTGAAGCTTTCTTT.

The chain recombines TRBV28 with TRBJ2-1; 8 bases are a match to TRBD1. With V trimmed by 5 bases and J by 4 bases, 10 bases remained unmatched. Germline V gives CDR1 MDHEN, CDR2 SYDVKM. The CDR3 is made up of 16 amino acids. The CDR3 DNA is TGTGCCAGCAGTGTACCTCCCGGACAGGGTTACAATGAGCAGTTCTTC. Protein sequence: CASSVPPGQGYNEQFF.

The rearrangement uses TRBV6-1 and TRBJ2-2; 8 nucleotides match TRBD1. The length of the CDR3 is 15 residues. Germline V CDR1 and CDR2: MNHNS, SASEGT. V lost 5 bases and J lost 7; bases outside the gene matches: 9. CDR3 DNA: TGTGCCAGCAGTAAGGACAGGGTCGGCATCGGGGAGCTGTTTTTT. Translating gives CASSKDRVGIGELFF.

This chain uses TRBV5-1 with TRBJ1-4, with TRBD1 identical over 8 bases. V lost 7 bases to trimming and J lost 8 bases; unmatched junction nucleotides: 4. CDR1 and CDR2 (germline): SGHRS, YFSETQ. This CDR3 spans 12 amino acids. Here the CDR3 reads CASRTGNEKLFF. The CDR3 DNA is TGCGCCAGCCGGACAGGGAACGAAAAACTGTTTTTT.

This chain's CDR3 is CASSPDWGTSVPEQFF. The CDR3 bases are TGCGCCAGCAGCCCCGACTGGGGGACTAGCGTTCCTGAGCAGTTCTTC. The rearrangement joins TRBV5-1 to TRBJ2-1; 10 bases match TRBD2. Germline V gene sequence: CDR1 SGHRS, CDR2 YFSETQ. V was pared by 4 bases and J by 9 bases, with 13 bases of the junction left unmatched. The CDR3 contains 16 residues.

This clone came up a few times. The genes are TRBV9 and TRBJ1-2; no clear D. The CDR3 is made up of 10 amino acids. Trimming removed 9 bases from V and 6 bases from J, with 9 bases in between. Germline V gives CDR1 SGDLS, CDR2 YYNGEE. The CDR3 loop is CATSTDGYTF. Here the CDR3 DNA reads TGTGCCACGTCGACGGATGGCTACACCTTC.

This chain connects TRBV18 to TRBJ2-5; D is possibly TRBD2 (6 bases). The V gene lost 4 bases and the J gene lost 4 bases, with 16 bases spanning the gap. The CDR3 contains 15 residues. CDR1 and CDR2 from the germline V gene are KGHSH and LQKENI. Here the CDR3 reads CASSLQDPGVETQYF. CDR3 DNA sequence: TGTGCCAGCTCACTCCAGGACCCGGGGGTAGAGACCCAGTACTTC.

This chain connects TRBV5-1 to TRBJ2-1, with TRBD1 identical over 8 bases. Germline CDR1 is SGHRS and CDR2 is YFSETQ. The V gene end was trimmed by 4 bases and the J gene end by 6 bases; junction bases not matched to a gene: 3. The CDR3 covers 13 residues. CDR3 region: CASSKDRANEQFF. DNA for the CDR3: TGCGCCAGCAGCAAGGACAGGGCCAATGAGCAGTTCTTC.

This chain joins TRBV19 and TRBJ2-3, with a weak D call TRBD2 (5 bases). V lost 7 bases to trimming and J lost 2 bases, with 19 bases between them. Germline V gene sequence: CDR1 LNHDA, CDR2 SQIVND (reference sequence). This CDR3 has 16 amino acids. The CDR3, as DNA: TGTGCCAGTACCCCAGGACTCCTCCTCGCCACAGATACGCAGTATTTT. Translating it yields CASTPGLLLATDTQYF.

The rearrangement joins TRBV6-5 to TRBJ2-7; the match to TRBD1 covers 10 bases. The CDR3 is 15 amino acids. The germline V gene has CDR1 MNHEY and CDR2 SVGAGI. V lost 6 bases to trimming and J lost 4 bases; unmatched junction nucleotides: 9. DNA for the CDR3: TGTGCCAGCAGAAAAGGGGGACAGGGGCTTTACGAGCAGTACTTC. Amino acids: CASRKGGQGLYEQYF.

This rearrangement joins TRBV5-1 to TRBJ2-7; D is ambiguous. V shed 7 bases and J shed 3 bases, with 5 bases lying between them. Germline CDR1 and CDR2: SGHRS and YFSETQ. This CDR3 is 10 amino acids long. The CDR3: CASQNYEQYF. In nucleotides, the CDR3 is TGCGCCAGCCAGAACTACGAGCAGTACTTC.

This clone has only one observation. V gene TRBV5-5 combines with J gene TRBJ1-4, with 8 bases fitting TRBD1. Per the germline V gene, CDR1 is SGHKS and CDR2 is YYEKEE (reference sequence). The V and J ends lost 4 bases and 0 bases, in that order; junction bases with no gene match: 5. CDR3 length equals 16 residues. The CDR3 bases are TGTGCCAGCAGCCGATCAGGGGGCGCAACTAATGAAAAACTGTTTTTT. It is translated as CASSRSGGATNEKLFF.

The chain combines TRBV11-2 with TRBJ2-7, with TRBD1 matching 7 bases. The germline V gene encodes CDR1 SGHAT and CDR2 FQNNGV. V was clipped by 1 base and J by 6 bases; unmatched bases: 3. This CDR3 region has 13 residues. The chain's CDR3 is CASSLVPGGEQYF. The CDR3 coding sequence is TGTGCCAGCAGCTTAGTGCCAGGGGGCGAGCAGTACTTC.

The chain links TRBV7-6 to TRBJ2-5; D gene ambiguous. CDR3 length: 16 residues. Germline CDR1 reads SGHVS; CDR2 reads FNYEAQ. The V end was cut by 1 base, the J end by 5 bases, with 17 bases between. CDR3 residues: CASSLGGPGVGETQYF. The CDR3 nucleotides are TGTGCCAGCAGCTTAGGAGGCCCCGGTGTAGGGGAGACCCAGTACTTC.